This T cell receptor beta chain was recorded in a study of blood T cells in healthy people across ages. Across the whole study: There was about one barcoded beta molecule captured by template switching per two T cells.

Primers used in a second PCR of roughly 7 to 12 cycles were a sample-barcoded 5' primer and a J-beta primer mix. TCRdb recomputed calls from the 5' RACE reads with MiXCR, one row per CDR3 protein. The repertoire holds approximately 800,000 distinct CDR3 sequences, around 62% seen once, with approximately 30% in the top ten. General study points: The recorded TCR beta diversity per million T cells decreased in a roughly linear manner with age. Strong correlation existed between TCR beta diversity and naive T cell percentage.

Comments on this clonotype: Its target is unknown.

Each donor was a healthy Caucasian individual from Russia, aged about 6 to 95. This TCR was sampled from a man under 40 in good health. Input material: blood.

The CDR3: CASSYRLAGDNEQFF. The DNA for the CDR3 is TGTGCCAGCAGCTACAGGCTAGCGGGGGACAATGAGCAGTTCTTC. This sequence joins TRBV7-2 and TRBJ2-1; 10 nucleotides line up with TRBD2. The V segment lost 4 bases and the J segment 5 bases; nucleotides outside the gene matches: 5. This CDR3 contains 15 residues. Germline lookup yields CDR1 SGHTA and CDR2 FQGNSA.